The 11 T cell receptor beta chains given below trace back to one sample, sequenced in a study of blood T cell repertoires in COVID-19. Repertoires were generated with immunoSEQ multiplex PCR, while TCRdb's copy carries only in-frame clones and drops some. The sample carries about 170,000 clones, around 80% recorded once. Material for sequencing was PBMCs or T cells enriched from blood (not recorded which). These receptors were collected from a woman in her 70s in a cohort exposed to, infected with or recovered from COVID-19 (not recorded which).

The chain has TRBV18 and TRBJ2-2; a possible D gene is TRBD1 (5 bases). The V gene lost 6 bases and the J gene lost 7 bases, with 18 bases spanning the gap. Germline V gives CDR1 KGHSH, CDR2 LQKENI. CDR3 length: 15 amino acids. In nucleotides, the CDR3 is TGTGCCAGCTCGCCCCGAGCCAGGGTGAACGGGGAGCTGTTTTTT. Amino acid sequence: CASSPRARVNGELFF.

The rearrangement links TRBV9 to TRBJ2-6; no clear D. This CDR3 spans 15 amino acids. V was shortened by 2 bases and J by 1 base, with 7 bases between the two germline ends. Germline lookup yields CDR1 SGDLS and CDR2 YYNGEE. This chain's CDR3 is CASSVIQSGANVLTF. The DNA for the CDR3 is TGTGCCAGCAGCGTGATACAGTCTGGGGCCAACGTCCTGACTTTC.

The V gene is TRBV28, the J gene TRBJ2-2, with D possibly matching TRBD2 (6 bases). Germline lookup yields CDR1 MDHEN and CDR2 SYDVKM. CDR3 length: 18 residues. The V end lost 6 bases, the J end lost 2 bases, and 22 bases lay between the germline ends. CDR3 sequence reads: CASSLLGASVGNTGELFF. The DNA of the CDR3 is TGTGCCAGCAGCTTACTAGGGGCTAGCGTCGGAAACACCGGGGAGCTGTTTTTT. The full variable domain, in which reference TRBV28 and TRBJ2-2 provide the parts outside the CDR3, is DVKVTQSSRYLVKRTGEKVFLECVQDMDHENMFWYRQDPGLGLRLIYFSYDVKMKEKGDIPEGYSVSREKKERFSLILESASTNQTSMYLCASSLLGASVGNTGELFFGEGSRLTVL.

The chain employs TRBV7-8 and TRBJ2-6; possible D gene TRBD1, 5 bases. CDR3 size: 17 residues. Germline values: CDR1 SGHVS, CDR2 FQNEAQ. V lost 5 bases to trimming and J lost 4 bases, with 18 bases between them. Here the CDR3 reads CASSPRVLGLGANVLTF. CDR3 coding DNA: TGTGCCAGCAGCCCCAGGGTCCTAGGTCTAGGGGCCAACGTCCTGACTTTC.

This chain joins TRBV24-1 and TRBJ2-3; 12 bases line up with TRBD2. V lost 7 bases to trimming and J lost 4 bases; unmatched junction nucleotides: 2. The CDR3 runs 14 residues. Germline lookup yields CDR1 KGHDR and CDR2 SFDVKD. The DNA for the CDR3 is TGTGCCACCAGCACTAGCGGGAGGTCAGATACGCAGTATTTT. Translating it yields CATSTSGRSDTQYF.

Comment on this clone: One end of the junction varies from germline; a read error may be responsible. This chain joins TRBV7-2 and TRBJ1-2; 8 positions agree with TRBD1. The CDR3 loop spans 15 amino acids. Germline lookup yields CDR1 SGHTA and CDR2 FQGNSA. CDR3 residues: CASSVATGAPYGYTF. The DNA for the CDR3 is TGTGCCAGCAGCGTAGCGACAGGGGCCCCCTATGGCTACACCTTC. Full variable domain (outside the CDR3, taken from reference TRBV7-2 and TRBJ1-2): GAGVSQSPSNKVTEKGKDVELRCDPISGHTALYWYRQSLGQGLEFLIYFQGNSAPDKSGLPSDRFSAERTGGSVSTLTIQRTQQEDSAVYLCASSVATGAPYGYTFGSGTRLTVV.

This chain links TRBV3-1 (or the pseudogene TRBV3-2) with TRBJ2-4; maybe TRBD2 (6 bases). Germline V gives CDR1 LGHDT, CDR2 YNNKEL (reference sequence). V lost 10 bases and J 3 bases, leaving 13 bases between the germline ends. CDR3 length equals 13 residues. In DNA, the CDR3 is TGTGCCACACAGGCGCGGGGCAAAAACATTCAGTACTTC. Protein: CATQARGKNIQYF.

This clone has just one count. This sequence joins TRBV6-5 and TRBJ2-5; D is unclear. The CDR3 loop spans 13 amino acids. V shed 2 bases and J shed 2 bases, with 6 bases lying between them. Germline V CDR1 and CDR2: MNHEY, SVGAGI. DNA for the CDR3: TGTGCCAGCAGTTACCAACTGCAAGAGACCCAGTACTTC. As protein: CASSYQLQETQYF.

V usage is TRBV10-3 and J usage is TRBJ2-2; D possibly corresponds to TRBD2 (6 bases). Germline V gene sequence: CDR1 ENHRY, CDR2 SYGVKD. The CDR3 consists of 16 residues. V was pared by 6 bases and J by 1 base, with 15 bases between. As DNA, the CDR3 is TGTGCCATCAGAAAAACCGGGACTGGGAACACCGGGGAGCTGTTTTTT. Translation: CAIRKTGTGNTGELFF.

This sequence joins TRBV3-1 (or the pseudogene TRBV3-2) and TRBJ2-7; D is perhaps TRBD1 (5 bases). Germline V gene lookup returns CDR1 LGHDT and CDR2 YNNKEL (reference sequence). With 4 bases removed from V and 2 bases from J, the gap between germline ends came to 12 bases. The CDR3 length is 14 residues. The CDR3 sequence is CASSRSAGTYEQYF. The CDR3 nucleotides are TGTGCCAGCAGCCGATCGGCAGGGACCTACGAGCAGTACTTC.

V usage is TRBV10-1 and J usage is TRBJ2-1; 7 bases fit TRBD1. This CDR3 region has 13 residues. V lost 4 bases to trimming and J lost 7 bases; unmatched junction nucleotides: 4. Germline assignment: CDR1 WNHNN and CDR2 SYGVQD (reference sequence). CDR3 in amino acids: CASSAYRGNEQFF. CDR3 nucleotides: TGCGCCAGCAGTGCGTACAGGGGAAATGAGCAGTTCTTC.